This TCR beta chain was sequenced for a study of blood T cell repertoires in COVID-19. Original processing methods: Reference gene primer amplification gave nucleated cell count estimates. Only in-frame clones appear in the TCRdb table, and some are missing; sequencing was by immunoSEQ multiplex PCR. V, J and clone size are taken as reported in that table, and D and trimming were inferred from the DNA itself. The data show 340,000 or so clones, about 86% seen once. This CDR3 is 16 amino acids long. In germline, CDR1 is MNHEY, CDR2 SMNVEV (reference sequence). V dropped 2 bases and J dropped 6; count of bases not matched to a gene: 9.

The sequence derives from a woman between 35 and 50 years old with acute COVID-19. Sequencing was carried out using PBMCs or T cells enriched from blood (not recorded which). This chain connects TRBV27 to TRBJ1-5; 8 bases map to TRBD1. In nucleotides, the CDR3 is TGTGCCAGCAGTTTAGCGCAGGGGGCGAATGGTCAGCCCCAGCATTTT. This translates into CASSLAQGANGQPQHF.